Following are 21 T cell receptor beta chains from one sample sequenced in a study of T cells after yellow fever vaccination (dated by TCRdb to about 2019). The library was prepared using 5' RACE. Sequencing instrument: Illumina HiSeq 2500. TCRdb applied fastp at Q25 and MiXCR to the public reads, then kept only in-frame beta chains. Rows matching on CDR3 protein sequence are summarized as one entry with the most common DNA and genes. The sample profile shows 200,000 to 300,000 distinct CDR3 sequences; approximately 12% of them were found once. Clones ranked in the top ten supply about 0.51% of the sample. The sample's treatment or condition label is to be understood as: live attenuated yellow fever vaccine strain. Source: CD4+ T cells sorted from PBMCs, taken 45 days after the yellow fever booster vaccination. The receptor source for this set is a man younger than 45 who received the YFV17D yellow fever vaccine.

Ten or more counts support this clonotype. The CDR3 coding sequence is TGTGCCAGCAGCGTAGACCGGAAGACCCAGTACTTC. It translates to CASSVDRKTQYF. The chain is built from TRBV7-2 and TRBJ2-5; D is uncertain. This CDR3 contains 12 residues. CDR1 is SGHTA and CDR2 is FQGNSA in the germline V gene. With 5 bases removed from V and 6 bases from J, the gap between germline ends came to 10 bases.

The chain is built from TRBV20-1 and TRBJ2-5, with D maybe TRBD2 (6 bases). Trimming cost V 0 bases and J 5 bases, with 19 bases left between them. CDR3 size: 16 residues. CDR1 and CDR2 (germline): DFQATT, SNEGSKA (reference sequence). The CDR3 loop reads CSAREGRVVAAETQYF. Here the CDR3 DNA reads TGCAGTGCTAGAGAAGGACGTGTTGTAGCGGCCGAGACCCAGTACTTC.

This clonotype has more than one count but fewer than ten. The chain links TRBV4-3 to TRBJ1-5; the D gene is possibly TRBD1 (5 bases). CDR1 is LGHNA and CDR2 is YSLEER in the germline V gene. There are 14 residues in the CDR3. V lost 1 base and J lost 7, with 11 bases in between. In DNA form, the CDR3 reads TGCGCCAGCAGCCAAGGTTCAGGGCGGCAGCCCCAGCATTTT. Its translation: CASSQGSGRQPQHF.

The chain couples TRBV7-2 to TRBJ2-7; the D gene is possibly TRBD1 (6 bases). V lost 5 bases and J lost 3, with 14 bases in between. Germline values: CDR1 SGHTA, CDR2 FQGNSA. The CDR3 loop spans 14 amino acids. CDR3 DNA: TGTGCCAGCAGCCTGCGACAGGACAGCTACGAGCAGTACTTC. This sequence encodes CASSLRQDSYEQYF.

The table lists this clonotype with a few counts. This chain links TRBV7-2 with TRBJ2-7; 7 bases map to TRBD2. CDR3 length: 15 residues. Per the germline V gene, CDR1 is SGHTA and CDR2 is FQGNSA. V lost 5 bases, J lost 0 bases, and 7 bases stayed unmatched. The CDR3, as DNA: TGTGCCAGCAGCATCACTAGCGTTCCCTCCTACGAGCAGTACTTC. This encodes CASSITSVPSYEQYF. The whole variable domain, remainder taken from reference TRBV7-2 and TRBJ2-7, is GAGVSQSPSNKVTEKGKDVELRCDPISGHTALYWYRQSLGQGLEFLIYFQGNSAPDKSGLPSDRFSAERTGGSVSTLTIQRTQQEDSAVYLCASSITSVPSYEQYFGPGTRLTVT.

V is TRBV12-3 or TRBV12-4 and J is TRBJ2-1; 11 bases are a match to TRBD2. Trimming cost V 5 bases and J 4 bases; bases outside gene matches: 10. The CDR3 runs 17 residues. The CDR3 nucleotides read TGTGCCAGCAGTCACAGCAGTAGCGGGAGGGCGTACAATGAGCAGTTCTTC. This gives the protein CASSHSSSGRAYNEQFF.

This clonotype was observed a few times. The chain couples TRBV6-2 or TRBV6-3 to TRBJ2-2; 7 bases agree with TRBD1. Germline-derived CDR1 and CDR2 are MNHEY and SVGEGT. After removal of 5 bases from V and 5 bases from J, the junction contained 5 bases not matched to a gene. This CDR3 is built from 14 residues. CDR3 nucleotides: TGTGCCAGCAGTCGGGACAGACCGACCGGGGAGCTGTTTTTT. As protein: CASSRDRPTGELFF.

The chain has TRBV12-3 or TRBV12-4 and TRBJ2-7; TRBD2 matches at 8 bases. The V segment lost 5 bases and the J segment 3 bases; nucleotides outside the gene matches: 6. CDR3 size: 14 residues. CDR3 region: CASSDRGTSYEQYF. The CDR3 DNA reads TGTGCCAGCAGTGACCGGGGGACTAGCTACGAGCAGTACTTC.

This clonotype occurred a few times. This rearrangement joins TRBV4-2 to TRBJ1-1; D perhaps matches TRBD1 (6 bases). There are 15 residues in the CDR3. The V and J ends lost 3 bases and 0 bases respectively, with 11 bases between them. The germline V gene has CDR1 LGHNA and CDR2 YNFKEQ. CDR3 sequence reads: CASSQLDRLNTEAFF. DNA of the CDR3: TGTGCCAGCAGCCAGCTGGACAGACTGAACACTGAAGCTTTCTTT.

This clonotype was counted between two and nine times. The V gene is TRBV28, the J gene TRBJ2-5; D tentatively fits TRBD1 or TRBD2 (5 bases each). The CDR3 has 12 residues. Per the germline V gene, CDR1 is MDHEN and CDR2 is SYDVKM. Trimming removed 6 bases at V and 5 bases at J, with 10 bases between. The CDR3: CASSRWGETQYF. The CDR3 nucleotides read TGTGCCAGCAGCCGCTGGGGGGAGACCCAGTACTTC.

V gene TRBV20-1 combines with J gene TRBJ2-2; maybe TRBD2 (6 bases). Trimming shortened V by 4 bases and J by 7 bases, and 19 bases separated the two germline ends. Germline-derived CDR1 and CDR2 are DFQATT and SNEGSKA (reference sequence). The CDR3 is 15 residues long. CDR3 loop: CSATRPGSGGGELFF. As DNA, the CDR3 is TGCAGTGCTACCCGCCCCGGGAGCGGCGGCGGGGAGCTGTTTTTT.

This clonotype has a handful of counts. The gene calls are TRBV7-9 and TRBJ1-1; 8 positions match TRBD1. The trim removed 4 bases at V and 7 bases at J, leaving 8 bases unmatched. Germline loops: CDR1 SEHNR, CDR2 FQNEAQ (reference sequence). The length of the CDR3 is 14 residues. The chain's CDR3 is CASSSQGARVEAFF. In DNA form, the CDR3 reads TGTGCCAGCAGCTCCCAGGGGGCTCGGGTTGAAGCTTTCTTT.

Worth noting for this clonotype: The CDR3 end shows no conserved phenylalanine or tryptophan, and so a read error is likely. The chain employs TRBV4-3 and TRBJ2-7; 7 nucleotides agree with TRBD1. Germline CDR1 and CDR2: LGHNA and YSLEER. V was pared by 1 base and J by 4 bases, with 7 bases of the junction left unmatched. The CDR3 has 15 amino acids. The CDR3 sequence is CASSQVGQHVYEQYS. The DNA for the CDR3 is TGCGCCAGCAGCCAAGTGGGACAGCACGTATACGAGCAGTACTCC.

This clonotype was detected many times. The chain is built from TRBV12-3 or TRBV12-4 and TRBJ2-7; 10 nucleotides align to TRBD1. The CDR3 is 14 amino acids. J gave up 0 bases and V 5 bases, and 1 base lay outside the gene matches. DNA of the CDR3: TGTGCCAGCAGTCGGACAGGGGGCTCCTACGAGCAGTACTTC. Translation gives CASSRTGGSYEQYF.

The V gene is TRBV10-3, the J gene TRBJ2-7; 8 nucleotides agree with TRBD1. J gave up 3 bases and V 2 bases, and 6 bases lay outside the gene matches. The CDR3 consists of 15 residues. CDR1 and CDR2 from the germline V gene are ENHRY and SYGVKD. The CDR3 loop reads CAISEEQGGLYEQYF. The CDR3 nucleotides read TGTGCCATCAGTGAGGAACAGGGGGGCCTCTACGAGCAGTACTTC.

The genes are TRBV5-6 and TRBJ2-2; D uncertain. The CDR3 extends over 12 amino acids. Germline V CDR1 and CDR2: SGHDT, YYEEEE. Trimming pared 0 bases from V and 6 bases from J, leaving 3 bases between. In DNA form, the CDR3 reads TGTGCCAGCAGCTTGGATCCCGGGGAGCTGTTTTTT. Its translation: CASSLDPGELFF.

This clonotype was counted between two and nine times. The genes are TRBV20-1 and TRBJ2-7; weak D call: TRBD2 (6 bases). The CDR3 covers 13 residues. The V end was cut by 6 bases, the J end by 6 bases, with 18 bases between. Germline CDR1 reads DFQATT; CDR2 reads SNEGSKA (reference sequence). This chain's CDR3 is CSARDSQGGEQYF. As DNA, the CDR3 is TGCAGTGCCCGAGATTCCCAGGGAGGCGAGCAGTACTTC.

This clonotype occurred many times. The V call is TRBV20-1, the J call TRBJ2-1; TRBD2 is a possible D gene (6 bases). Germline CDR1 and CDR2: DFQATT and SNEGSKA (reference sequence). Trimming stripped 6 bases from V and 8 bases from J, with 20 bases between. The length of the CDR3 is 14 residues. The CDR3 loop reads CSAPKSGSGYEQFF. DNA for the CDR3: TGCAGTGCGCCGAAATCCGGGAGTGGGTATGAGCAGTTCTTC.

This clonotype was detected only a few times. The genes are TRBV7-2 and TRBJ2-2, with TRBD1 as a possible D gene (6 bases). The CDR3 contains 16 residues. Germline V gives CDR1 SGHTA, CDR2 FQGNSA. The V end lost 5 bases, the J end lost 6 bases, and 19 bases lay between the germline ends. The CDR3: CASSQTGFPHPGELFF. DNA for the CDR3: TGTGCCAGCAGCCAAACAGGGTTCCCCCATCCCGGGGAGCTGTTTTTT. The variable domain in full, with the rest retrieved from reference TRBV7-2 and TRBJ2-2, is GAGVSQSPSNKVTEKGKDVELRCDPISGHTALYWYRQSLGQGLEFLIYFQGNSAPDKSGLPSDRFSAERTGGSVSTLTIQRTQQEDSAVYLCASSQTGFPHPGELFFGEGSRLTVL.

This clonotype was counted once. The chain uses TRBV5-6 and TRBJ2-3; no reliable D call. Trimming left V 1 base short and J 1 base short, with 7 bases between. There are 14 residues in the CDR3. In germline, CDR1 is SGHDT, CDR2 YYEEEE. Here the CDR3 reads CASSLFPGTDTQYF. The DNA for the CDR3 is TGTGCCAGCAGCTTGTTCCCCGGCACAGATACGCAGTATTTT. Complete variable domain (other parts from reference TRBV5-6 and TRBJ2-3): DAGVTQSPTHLIKTRGQQVTLRCSPKSGHDTVSWYQQALGQGPQFIFQYYEEEERQRGNFPDRFSGHQFPNYSSELNVNALLLGDSALYLCASSLFPGTDTQYFGPGTRLTVL.

This clonotype occurred many times. This rearrangement joins TRBV20-1 to TRBJ2-7; D is possibly TRBD2 (5 bases). Trimming pared 1 base from V and 5 bases from J, leaving 12 bases between. CDR3 length: 13 amino acids. The germline V gene has CDR1 DFQATT and CDR2 SNEGSKA (reference sequence). CDR3 sequence (DNA): TGCAGTGCTAGAGGTGGACTGCGCGACGAGCAGTACTTC. Translation: CSARGGLRDEQYF.